This is a list of T cell receptor beta chains from one sample in a study of shared clonotypes between healthy human individuals. Profiling relied on immunoSEQ multiplex PCR, and the TCRdb table lists in-frame clones only, not all of them. The sample carries some 2,500,000 clones, 93% recorded once. Material for sequencing was naive CD4+ T cells from PBMCs. All receptors come from a man between 18 and 35 years old in good health. Some clones in this sample may be carry-over from other donors' samples. CDR3s include the opening cysteine and the closing phenylalanine or tryptophan. Each record gives: J gene, V gene, D gene, clone size, CDR3 DNA, CDR3 protein. The D gene is left open where the match is weak. Not all rows give a size; the values are once, few, many and, for expanded clones, a class.

>TRBJ1-1|TRBV7-2|NA|NA
TGTGCCAGCAGCTCCCGGATGAACACTGAAGCTTTCTTT
CASSSRMNTEAFF
>TRBJ1-1|TRBV25-1|NA|NA
TGTGCCAGCAGTGGTCGGGGGGTGAAGAACACTGAAGCTTTCTTT
CASSGRGVKNTEAFF
>TRBJ2-1|TRBV19|TRBD2|NA
TGTGCCAGTAGTATAGCGGCCAGCGGGAGAGGTAGGGGCAATGAGCAGTTCTTC
CASSIAASGRGRGNEQFF
>TRBJ1-1|TRBV5-1|NA|NA
TGCGCCAGCAGCTTGGCCGGTTTTGACACTGAAGCTTTCTTT
CASSLAGFDTEAFF
>TRBJ1-6|TRBV11-2|NA|NA
TGTGCCAGCAGCTTTAGCAGGGTGGATAATTCACCCCTCCACTTT
CASSFSRVDNSPLHF
>TRBJ2-3|TRBV19|TRBD2|NA
TGTGCCAGTAGTTCATACTATCAGCGGGAGTACCGAGATACGCAGTATTTT
CASSSYYQREYRDTQYF
>TRBJ1-2|TRBV7-3|NA|NA
TGTGCCAGCAGCTTAGGGGGGGAAAATGGCTACACCTTC
CASSLGGENGYTF
>TRBJ2-1|TRBV2|TRBD2|NA
TGTGCCAGCAGTGAAGAGCTAGCGGGTAACAATGAGCAGTTCTTC
CASSEELAGNNEQFF
>TRBJ2-1|TRBV5-1|NA|NA
TGCGCCAGCAGCTTGGGCCCCCCCGATGAGCAGTTCTTC
CASSLGPPDEQFF
>TRBJ1-1|TRBV5-6|NA|NA
TGTGCCAGCAGCCCCTATTGGCGGGGGATGGCTGAAGCTTTCTTT
CASSPYWRGMAEAFF
>TRBJ2-1|TRBV10-1|TRBD2|NA
TGCGCCAGCAGTGATTTAGCGGGAGGGTCCTACAATGAGCAGTTCTTC
CASSDLAGGSYNEQFF
>TRBJ1-2|TRBV28|TRBD1|NA
TGTGCCAGCAGGGACAGGCCTGGAAATGGCTACACCTTC
CASRDRPGNGYTF
>TRBJ1-1|TRBV5-1|NA|NA
TGCGCCAGCAGGCCCCAGGGTGTGGACACTGAAGCTTTCTTT
CASRPQGVDTEAFF
>TRBJ2-7|TRBV11-2|NA|NA
TGTGCCACAGAGTCGGGTTCCTACGAGCAGTACTTC
CATESGSYEQYF
>TRBJ1-1|TRBV9|NA|NA
TGTGCCAGCAGCGTCGGTAACAGGGAGACTGAAGCTTTCTTT
CASSVGNRETEAFF
>TRBJ1-1|TRBV19|NA|NA
TGTGCCAGTAGTCCCTTGACAGAAAACACTGAAGCTTTCTTT
CASSPLTENTEAFF
>TRBJ2-3|TRBV5-1|NA|NA
TGCGCCAGCAGCTTCCTGAAAAACATAAGGACTGGAACAGATACGCAGTATTTT
CASSFLKNIRTGTDTQYF
>TRBJ2-1|TRBV30|TRBD2|NA
TGTGCCTGGATCGGGGGAGCGGGAGTCGGTGGTGAGCAGTTCTTC
CAWIGGAGVGGEQFF
>TRBJ2-1|TRBV7-8|NA|once
TGTGCCAGCAGCTTAGAGGACAGTAGGCAGTTCTTC
CASSLEDSRQFF
>TRBJ2-5|TRBV7-9|NA|NA
TGTGCCAGCAGCTTAGAACTCCTGTACCAAGAGACCCAGTACTTC
CASSLELLYQETQYF
>TRBJ1-1|TRBV19|TRBD1|NA
TGTGCCAGTATGACAGGGTACACTGAAGCTTTCTTT
CASMTGYTEAFF
>TRBJ1-5|TRBV28|NA|NA
TGTGCCAGCAGTTTAGCGAGAGGAGGCGGCAATCAGCCCCAGCATTTT
CASSLARGGGNQPQHF
>TRBJ2-1|TRBV7-3|NA|NA
TGTGCCAGCAGCTTATCTGGGCCCAATGAGCAGTTCTTC
CASSLSGPNEQFF
>TRBJ1-1|TRBV5-5|NA|NA
TGTGCCAGCAGCTTGATTCCCCGGGACCCGAACACTGAAGCTTTCTTT
CASSLIPRDPNTEAFF
>TRBJ1-5|TRBV6-1|TRBD1|NA
TGTGCCAGCAGTTTAACCGGGACAGGGAATCAGCCCCAGCATTTT
CASSLTGTGNQPQHF